This TCR beta chain appears in the sequencing data of a study of early T cells in non-severe SARS-CoV-2 infection. About the study: The study sequenced bulk RNA from unsorted whole blood, with chains unpaired. Study-level results: Anti-spike CD8 specificities were favored by VDJdb matching, whose results missed private and CD4 specificities.

A word on this clonotype: Its specificity is unknown.

Germline values: CDR1 MNHNS, CDR2 SASEGT. Trimming took 1 base from V and 3 from J, leaving 10 bases between them. This CDR3 is built from 14 residues. Individual cDNA molecules carried attached unique molecular identifiers. From the 5' RACE reads, TCRdb called clonotypes with MiXCR, one entry per CDR3 protein. The sample carries some 96,000 distinct CDR3 sequences, about 13% recorded once. This TCR was sampled from an adult who was a healthcare worker with PCR-confirmed SARS-CoV-2 infection or an uninfected control (not recorded which). The source material was whole blood. V usage is TRBV6-1 and J usage is TRBJ2-7, with D perhaps assigned TRBD1 or TRBD2 (6 bases each). The CDR3 loop is CASSEEGGLYEQYF. The CDR3 nucleotides read TGTGCCAGCAGTGAAGAAGGGGGACTCTACGAGCAGTACTTC.